The 10 T cell receptor beta chains reported below all come from one sample, sequenced in a study of blood T cells in healthy people across ages. For the second PCR, which ran for 7 to 11 cycles, a sample-barcoded 5' primer and a J-beta primer mix were used. TCRdb re-called the 5' RACE reads through MiXCR, storing one row per CDR3 protein. The data show roughly 700,000 distinct CDR3 sequences, roughly 25% seen once. The data were also submitted as part of a second study, on T cells of mothers and their children.

Specimen: blood. All receptors come from a boy aged 5 to 17 in good health.

This clonotype showed up just a few times. The chain uses TRBV4-1 and TRBJ2-7; 9 bases are a match to TRBD1. The CDR3 has 16 residues. CDR1 and CDR2 from the germline V gene are MGHRA and YSYEKL. V lost 3 bases to trimming and J lost 4 bases; unmatched junction nucleotides: 10. DNA for the CDR3: TGCGCCAGCAGCCAGGTGCCTGGGACAGGGAGGTACGAGCAGTACTTC. It encodes CASSQVPGTGRYEQYF.

This chain uses TRBV12-3 or TRBV12-4 with TRBJ2-7; 8 positions agree with TRBD1. V lost 6 bases and J lost 4; bases outside the gene matches: 8. The CDR3 runs 14 residues. CDR3 residues: CASSPIRGPYEQYF. The CDR3 DNA sequence: TGTGCCAGCAGCCCGATCAGGGGGCCTTACGAGCAGTACTTC.

The chain is built from TRBV6-5 and TRBJ2-1; D remains unclear. V was clipped by 5 bases and J by 5 bases, with 16 bases between them. The CDR3 contains 15 residues. Germline CDR1 reads MNHEY; CDR2 reads SVGAGI. The CDR3 reads CASSTYKELDNEQFF. CDR3 sequence (DNA): TGTGCCAGCAGTACCTATAAGGAGCTTGACAATGAGCAGTTCTTC.

The chain recombines TRBV27 with TRBJ1-5; D is undetermined. The CDR3 is 14 amino acids. V was clipped by 8 bases and J by 4 bases, with 15 bases between them. Germline values: CDR1 MNHEY, CDR2 SMNVEV (reference sequence). The CDR3 nucleotides are TGTGCCAGCTCTTATGTAGGAGCAAATCAGCCCCAGCATTTT. Translation: CASSYVGANQPQHF.

The sample holds a few counts of this clonotype. J is TRBJ2-5 and V is TRBV7-8, with D tentatively TRBD2 (5 bases). Trimming took 3 bases from V and 4 from J, leaving 18 bases between them. Per the germline V gene, CDR1 is SGHVS and CDR2 is FQNEAQ. CDR3 length equals 16 residues. CDR3 in DNA: TGTGCCAGCAGCTTCGGGGATACGAGGGCGGGAGAGACCCAGTACTTC. Encoded protein: CASSFGDTRAGETQYF.

This clonotype was seen only a few times. As DNA, the CDR3 is TGTGCCAGCAGCTTAGGTCCCAGCCTAACTCTTTATAATTCACCCCTCCACTTT. Translated, it gives CASSLGPSLTLYNSPLHF. The V gene is TRBV11-2, the J gene TRBJ1-6; D is unclear. The CDR3 is made up of 18 amino acids. Germline values: CDR1 SGHAT, CDR2 FQNNGV. V lost 1 base and J lost 4, with 17 bases in between.

In its sample, this clonotype was seen a few times. The chain is built from TRBV10-3 and TRBJ2-6; D gene ambiguous. Between the trimmed V and J ends, which lost 8 bases and 0 bases, there was a span of 5 bases. The germline V gene encodes CDR1 ENHRY and CDR2 SYGVKD. CDR3 size: 13 residues. The DNA for the CDR3 is TGTGCCATCCTTAGCTCTGGGGCCAACGTCCTGACTTTC. Amino acids: CAILSSGANVLTF.

The chain joins TRBV12-3 or TRBV12-4 to TRBJ1-2; D not resolved. The CDR3 covers 14 residues. V dropped 1 base and J dropped 4 bases, with 10 bases sitting between them. The CDR3 DNA follows: TGTGCCAGCAGTTTAGGTGGTCATCCCTATGGCTACACCTTC. This codes for CASSLGGHPYGYTF.

This clonotype was detected many times. The V and J genes are TRBV27 and TRBJ2-1; 7 bases map to TRBD1. Losses at the gene ends were 5 bases for V and 4 bases for J; bases not matched to a gene: 8. The CDR3 is 15 amino acids. Germline CDR1 MNHEY, CDR2 SMNVEV (reference sequence). The CDR3 protein is CASSVTGVDYNEQFF. The CDR3 DNA sequence: TGTGCCAGCAGTGTAACAGGGGTTGATTACAATGAGCAGTTCTTC.

This clonotype was picked up a small number of times. The gene calls are TRBV4-3 and TRBJ1-1, with a tentative D call TRBD1 (5 bases). Germline CDR1 and CDR2: LGHNA and YSLEER. The ends were cut back, 0 bases at V and 0 bases at J, with 8 bases in the middle. The CDR3 contains 15 residues. CDR3 protein: CASSQDGRVNTEAFF. In DNA form, the CDR3 reads TGCGCCAGCAGCCAAGACGGCAGGGTGAACACTGAAGCTTTCTTT.